This TCR beta chain appears in the sequencing data of a study of blood T cell repertoires in COVID-19. Study overall: Researchers got acute and convalescent COVID-19 samples from the United States, Italy and Spain.

Assay used: immunoSEQ multiplex PCR; TCRdb lists only in-frame clones, some missing. The sample holds about 19,000 clones, around 90% seen once. Germline values: CDR1 MNHEY, CDR2 SVGAGI. The CDR3 covers 14 residues. The ends were cut back, 8 bases at V and 2 bases at J, with 16 bases in the middle. The source material was peripheral blood. The chain has TRBV6-5 and TRBJ2-7; D ambiguous. The sequence was obtained from a human donor in a cohort sampled during active COVID-19. The donor label of this sample is uncertain. CDR3 coding DNA: TGTGCCAGCGAACCCTTGGTAACAGCCTACGAGCAGTACTTC. This codes for CASEPLVTAYEQYF.